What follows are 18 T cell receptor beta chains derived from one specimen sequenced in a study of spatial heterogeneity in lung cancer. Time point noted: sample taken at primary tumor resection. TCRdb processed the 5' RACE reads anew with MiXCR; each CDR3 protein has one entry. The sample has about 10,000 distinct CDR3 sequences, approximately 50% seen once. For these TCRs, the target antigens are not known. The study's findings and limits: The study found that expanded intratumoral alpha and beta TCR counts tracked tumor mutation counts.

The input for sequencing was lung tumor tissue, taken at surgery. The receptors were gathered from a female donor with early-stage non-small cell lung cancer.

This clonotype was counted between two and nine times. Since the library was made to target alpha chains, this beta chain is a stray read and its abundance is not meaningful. CDR3 in DNA: TGTGCCAGCAGTGAAGGGCAGGGGGTTGGCGAGCAGTACTTC. This gives the protein CASSEGQGVGEQYF. The chain uses TRBV2 and TRBJ2-7; 7 bases are shared with TRBD1. The CDR3 runs to 14 residues. CDR1 and CDR2 (germline): SNHLY, FYNNEI. Unmatched junction bases numbered 6, after V lost 1 base and J lost 6 bases.

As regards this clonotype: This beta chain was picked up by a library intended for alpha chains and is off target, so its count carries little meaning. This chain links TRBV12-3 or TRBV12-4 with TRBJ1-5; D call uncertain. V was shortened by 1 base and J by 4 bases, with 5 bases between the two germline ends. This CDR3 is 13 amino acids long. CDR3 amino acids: CASSLVGNQPQHF. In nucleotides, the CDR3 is TGTGCCAGCAGTTTAGTAGGGAATCAGCCCCAGCATTTT.

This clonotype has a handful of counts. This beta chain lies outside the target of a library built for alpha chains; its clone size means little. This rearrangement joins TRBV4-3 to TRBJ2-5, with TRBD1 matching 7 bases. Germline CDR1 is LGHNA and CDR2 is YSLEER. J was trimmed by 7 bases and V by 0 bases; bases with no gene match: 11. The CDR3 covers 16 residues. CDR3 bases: TGCGCCAGCAGCCAAGATGAGGAAGGGGGCGAGGCGACCCAGTACTTC. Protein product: CASSQDEEGGEATQYF.

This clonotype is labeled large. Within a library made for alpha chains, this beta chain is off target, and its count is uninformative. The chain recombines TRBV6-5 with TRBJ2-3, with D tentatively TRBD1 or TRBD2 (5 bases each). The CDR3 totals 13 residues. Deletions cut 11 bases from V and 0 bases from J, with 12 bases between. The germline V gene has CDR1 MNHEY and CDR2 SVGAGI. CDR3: CASGLGSTDTQYF. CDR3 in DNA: TGTGCCTCGGGGCTCGGCAGCACAGATACGCAGTATTTT.

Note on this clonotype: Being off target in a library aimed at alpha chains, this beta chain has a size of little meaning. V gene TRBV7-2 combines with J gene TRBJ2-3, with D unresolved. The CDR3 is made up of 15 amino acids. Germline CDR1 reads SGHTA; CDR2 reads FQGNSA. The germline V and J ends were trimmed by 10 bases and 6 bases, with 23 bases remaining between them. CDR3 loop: CATHAPGIPADTQYF. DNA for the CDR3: TGTGCCACCCACGCTCCGGGTATTCCCGCGGATACGCAGTATTTT.

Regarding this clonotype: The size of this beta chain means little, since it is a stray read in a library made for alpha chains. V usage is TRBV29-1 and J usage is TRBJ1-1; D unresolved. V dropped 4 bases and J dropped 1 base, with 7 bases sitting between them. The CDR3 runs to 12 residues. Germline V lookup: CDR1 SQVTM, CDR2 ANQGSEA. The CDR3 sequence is CSVARGNTEAFF. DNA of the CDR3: TGCAGCGTTGCAAGAGGGAACACTGAAGCTTTCTTT.

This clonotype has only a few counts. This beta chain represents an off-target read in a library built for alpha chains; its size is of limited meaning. Here the CDR3 reads CASNQPPNTGELFF. The CDR3 nucleotides read TGTGCCAGCAACCAACCCCCGAACACCGGGGAGCTGTTTTTT. This chain uses TRBV6-2 or TRBV6-3 with TRBJ2-2; D uncertain. The germline CDR1 and CDR2 sequences are MNHEY and SVGEGT. The CDR3 covers 14 residues. V was cut by 7 bases and J by 0 bases, with 9 bases left in between.

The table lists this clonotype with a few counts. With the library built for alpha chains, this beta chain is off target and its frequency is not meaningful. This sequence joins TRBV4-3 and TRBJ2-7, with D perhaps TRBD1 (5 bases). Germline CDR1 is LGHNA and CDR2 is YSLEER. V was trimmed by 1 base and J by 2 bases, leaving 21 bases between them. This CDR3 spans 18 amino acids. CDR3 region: CASSQVKSWAGPPYEQYF. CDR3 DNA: TGCGCCAGCAGCCAAGTTAAATCCTGGGCAGGGCCCCCCTACGAGCAGTACTTC.

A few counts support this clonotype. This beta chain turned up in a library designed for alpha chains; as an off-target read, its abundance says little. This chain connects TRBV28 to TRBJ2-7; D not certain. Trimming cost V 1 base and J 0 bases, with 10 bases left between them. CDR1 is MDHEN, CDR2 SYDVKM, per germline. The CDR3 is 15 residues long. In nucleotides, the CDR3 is TGTGCCAGCAGTTTATCTGCAGCCTACTCCTACGAGCAGTACTTC. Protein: CASSLSAAYSYEQYF.

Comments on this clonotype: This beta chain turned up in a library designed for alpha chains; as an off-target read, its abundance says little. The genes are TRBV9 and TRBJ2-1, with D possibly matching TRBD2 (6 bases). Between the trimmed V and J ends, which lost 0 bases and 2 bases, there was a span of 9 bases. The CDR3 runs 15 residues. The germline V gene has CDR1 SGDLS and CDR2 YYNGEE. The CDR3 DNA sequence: TGTGCCAGCAGCGTAGAGGCGGGAACCTACAATGAGCAGTTCTTC. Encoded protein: CASSVEAGTYNEQFF.

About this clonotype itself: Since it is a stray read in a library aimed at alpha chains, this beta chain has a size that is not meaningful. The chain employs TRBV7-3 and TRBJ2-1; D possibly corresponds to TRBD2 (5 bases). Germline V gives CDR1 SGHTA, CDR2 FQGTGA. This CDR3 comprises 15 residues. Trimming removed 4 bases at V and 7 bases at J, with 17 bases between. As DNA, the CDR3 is TGTGCCAGCAGCTCCCTCCCGGGGTCCGGGAATGAGCAGTTCTTC. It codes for CASSSLPGSGNEQFF.

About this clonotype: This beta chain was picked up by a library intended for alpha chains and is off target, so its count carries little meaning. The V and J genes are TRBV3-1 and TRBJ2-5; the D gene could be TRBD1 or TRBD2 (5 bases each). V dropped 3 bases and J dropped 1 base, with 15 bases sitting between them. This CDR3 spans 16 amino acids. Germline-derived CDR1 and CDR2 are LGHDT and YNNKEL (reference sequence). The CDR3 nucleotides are TGTGCCAGCAGCCAGTGGGGACGAACTCTCCAAGAGACCCAGTACTTC. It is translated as CASSQWGRTLQETQYF.

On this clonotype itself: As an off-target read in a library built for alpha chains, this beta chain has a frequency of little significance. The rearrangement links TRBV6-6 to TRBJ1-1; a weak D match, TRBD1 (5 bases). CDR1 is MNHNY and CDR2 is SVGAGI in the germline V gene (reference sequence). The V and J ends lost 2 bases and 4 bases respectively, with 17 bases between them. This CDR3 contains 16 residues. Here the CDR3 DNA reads TGTGCCAGCAGTTACGCGCCGGGGGAGTGGGGCACTGAAGCTTTCTTT. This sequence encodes CASSYAPGEWGTEAFF.

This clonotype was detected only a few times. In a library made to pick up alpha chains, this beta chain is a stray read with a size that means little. CDR3 DNA: TGTGCCAGCAGCTTACGGAGGGGGAGGGATGAGCAGTTCTTC. Encoded protein: CASSLRRGRDEQFF. The chain uses TRBV7-2 and TRBJ2-1; possible D gene TRBD2, 7 bases. Trimming stripped 2 bases from V and 8 bases from J, with 13 bases between. CDR1 and CDR2 (germline): SGHTA, FQGNSA. The CDR3 totals 14 residues.

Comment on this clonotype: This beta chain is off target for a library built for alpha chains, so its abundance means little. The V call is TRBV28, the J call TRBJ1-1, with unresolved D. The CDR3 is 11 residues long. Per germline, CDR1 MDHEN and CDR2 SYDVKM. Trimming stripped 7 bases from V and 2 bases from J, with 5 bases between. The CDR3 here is CASIFNTEAFF. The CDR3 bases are TGTGCCAGCATCTTTAACACTGAAGCTTTCTTT.

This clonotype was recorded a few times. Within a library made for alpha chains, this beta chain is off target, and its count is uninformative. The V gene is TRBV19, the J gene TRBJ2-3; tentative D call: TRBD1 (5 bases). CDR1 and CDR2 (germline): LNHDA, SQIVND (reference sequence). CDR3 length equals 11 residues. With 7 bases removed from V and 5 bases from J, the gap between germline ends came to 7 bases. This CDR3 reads CASTGRDTQYF. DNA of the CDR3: TGTGCCAGTACAGGGCGAGATACGCAGTATTTT.

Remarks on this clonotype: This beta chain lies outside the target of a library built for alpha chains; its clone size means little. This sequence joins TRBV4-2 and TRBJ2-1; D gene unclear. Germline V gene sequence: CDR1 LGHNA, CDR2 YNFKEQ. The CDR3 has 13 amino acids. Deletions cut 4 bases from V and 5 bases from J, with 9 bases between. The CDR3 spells CASSRTYDNEQFF. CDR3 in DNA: TGTGCCAGCAGCCGCACCTATGACAATGAGCAGTTCTTC.

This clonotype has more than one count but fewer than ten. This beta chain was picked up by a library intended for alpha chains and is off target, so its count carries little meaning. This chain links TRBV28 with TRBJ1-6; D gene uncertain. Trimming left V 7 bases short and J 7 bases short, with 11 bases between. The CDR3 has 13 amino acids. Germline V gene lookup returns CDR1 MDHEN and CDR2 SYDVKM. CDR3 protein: CASTLGGNSPLHF. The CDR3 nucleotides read TGTGCCAGCACCTTGGGAGGGAATTCACCCCTCCACTTT. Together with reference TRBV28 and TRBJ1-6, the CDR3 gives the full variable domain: DVKVTQSSRYLVKRTGEKVFLECVQDMDHENMFWYRQDPGLGLRLIYFSYDVKMKEKGDIPEGYSVSREKKERFSLILESASTNQTSMYLCASTLGGNSPLHFGNGTRLTVT.